These T cell receptor beta chains were read from a single sample in a study of human CD8 memory T cell subsets. TCRdb re-analyzed the 5' RACE reads; it lists each CDR3 protein once, without DNA. The specimen's table records 6,000 to 8,500 distinct CDR3 sequences. The sequencing sample was made of CD8+ T cells from PBMCs. The receptors originated from a human donor in good health. Each CDR3 is given with its conserved first and last residue. Expanded clones get a size class; other rows say once, few or many, or leave the size out.

length	J	size	V	CDR3
13	TRBJ2-7	.	TRBV27	CASSLYRDYEQYF
18	TRBJ2-3	.	TRBV10-3	CAISEQTTSPGRTDTQYF
14	TRBJ1-1	medium-sized	TRBV12-3/TRBV12-4	CASSLAGWNTEAFF
16	TRBJ2-3	.	TRBV29-1	CSGSEEQGYPTDTQYF
12	TRBJ2-7	.	TRBV7-9	CASSFLPYEQYF
19	TRBJ2-5	.	TRBV29-1	CSVEDWTSGRASPWKTQYF
14	TRBJ2-1	.	TRBV28	CASTLAGGYNEQFF
13	TRBJ2-7	.	TRBV9	CASSAGTGNEQYF
16	TRBJ2-1	.	TRBV10-1	CASSEGVYSGYNEQFF
14	TRBJ1-2	.	TRBV5-5	CASSLNPANYGYTF
12	TRBJ2-5	.	TRBV5-4	CASSPRGETQYF
12	TRBJ2-7	.	TRBV6-1	CASSGEDYEQYF
13	TRBJ2-2	.	TRBV5-1	CASSSGMSGELFF
16	TRBJ2-7	.	TRBV5-1	CASSSPRDRGIVEQYF
16	TRBJ2-7	medium-sized	TRBV7-2	CASSFTAGTGSYEQYF
13	TRBJ2-7	.	TRBV5-1	CASSLSGDYEQYF
12	TRBJ2-1	medium-sized	TRBV28	CASSPAVNEQFF
16	TRBJ2-7	.	TRBV10-3	CAISDFGTSGRYEQYF
13	TRBJ2-1	.	TRBV7-8	CASSFLELGQKFF
16	TRBJ2-2	medium-sized	TRBV7-8	CASSLEYSSYTGELFF
17	TRBJ2-1	.	TRBV12-3/TRBV12-4	CASSPRSGRFIGNEQFF
12	TRBJ2-1	.	TRBV29-1	CSVELAGVEQFF
13	TRBJ2-1	.	TRBV20-1	CSALRVTYNEQFF
16	TRBJ2-1	.	TRBV9	CASSVEGRGLYNEQFF
16	TRBJ1-5	medium-sized	TRBV7-8	CASSTGGDWSNQPQHF
16	TRBJ2-3	medium-sized	TRBV29-1	CSVELSSGILSDTQYF
14	TRBJ2-3	medium-sized	TRBV7-2	CASSLVTSGVTQYF
12	TRBJ1-2	.	TRBV4-1	CASSSGTALVTF
16	TRBJ2-7	.	TRBV28	CASRRTSGNMGDEQYF
13	TRBJ2-7	.	TRBV2	CASFSGSTYEQYF
13	TRBJ2-7	.	TRBV5-1	CASSLAVTDEQYF
17	TRBJ2-5	.	TRBV15	CATSSAIRLAGEETQYF
17	TRBJ2-1	.	TRBV20-1	CSARVGGRPRPYNEQFF
15	TRBJ2-1	.	TRBV4-1	CASSQGLAGSGEQFF
12	TRBJ2-2	medium-sized	TRBV10-2	CASRGGAGELFF
20	TRBJ2-3	.	TRBV28	CASSSSFRLAGGPSTDTQYF
16	TRBJ2-5	.	TRBV7-6	CASSGPSGSIQETQYF
12	TRBJ2-1	.	TRBV30	CAWRAPRGEQFF
13	TRBJ2-1	.	TRBV9	CASSATVGNEQFF
16	TRBJ2-1	.	TRBV28	CAIGRLAGPSYNEQFF
13	TRBJ2-7	medium-sized	TRBV20-1	CSARDHSTYEQYF